This TCR beta chain is drawn from a study of PD-L1 blockade in urothelial cancer. Trimming cost V 3 bases and J 1 base; bases outside gene matches: 14. The CDR3 runs to 20 residues. Germline CDR1 SGHVS, CDR2 FNYEAQ. The table came from immunoSEQ multiplex PCR; TCRdb's copy has only in-frame clones and leaves some out. The sample holds about 85,000 clones, over 65% seen once. Time point reported: pretreatment peripheral blood. The receptor was derived from a man aged 55-75 years with urothelial cancer. The rearrangement links TRBV7-6 to TRBJ2-6, with 8 nucleotides matching TRBD1. Material: PBMCs, obtained around atezolizumab (anti-PD-L1) treatment. The DNA of the CDR3 is TGTGCCAGCAGCTTTCCAATCGGACAGGGAACATGGTCTGGGGCCAACGTCCTGACTTTC. Protein product: CASSFPIGQGTWSGANVLTF.